This T cell receptor beta chain was identified during a study of regulatory dendritic cells for organ transplantation. Findings and limits, study-wide: Of resting T cell subsets, memory CD8+ had the most alloreactive clonotypes.

Per germline, CDR1 LGHNT and CDR2 FRNRAP. The V and J ends lost 0 bases and 2 bases respectively, with 5 bases between them. This CDR3 contains 14 residues. Repertoires were generated with immunoSEQ multiplex PCR, while TCRdb's copy carries only in-frame clones and drops some. In the table there are just under 30,000 clones, around 79% of which are singletons. In regard to this clone: Antigen: not known.

CD4+ or CD8+ T cells were sorted as naive CD45RA+ or memory CD45RO+. This chain uses TRBV12-5 with TRBJ1-3, with D uncertain. The source of this sequence is a human donor in good health. Sequenced material: memory CD4+ T cells from blood. The subset here: CD45RO+ memory T cells. The CDR3 protein is CASGLVPPGNTIYF. The DNA for the CDR3 is TGTGCTAGTGGTTTGGTACCTCCTGGAAACACCATATATTTT.